What follows are 31 T cell receptor beta chains derived from one specimen sequenced in a study of cytomegalovirus exposure and HLA in healthy donors. 60 Vbeta and 13 Jbeta primers were used in PCR. Sequencing used immunoSEQ multiplex PCR; TCRdb keeps in-frame clones, though not all of them. The table has 100,000 or so clones, roughly 80% seen once; the top ten hold 9.5% to 13%. The sequenced material came from PBMCs. These receptors all come from a young man in good health and CMV-seropositive.

The chain is built from TRBV5-1 and TRBJ2-3; 8 nucleotides agree with TRBD2. The CDR3 is made up of 15 amino acids. V lost 4 bases, J lost 1 base, and 5 bases stayed unmatched. Germline-derived CDR1 and CDR2 are SGHRS and YFSETQ. CDR3 residues: CASSPNGGGTDTQYF. The CDR3, as DNA: TGCGCCAGCAGCCCCAACGGGGGGGGCACAGATACGCAGTATTTT.

The chain couples TRBV5-6 to TRBJ1-2, with D perhaps matching TRBD1 (6 bases). The CDR3 spans 15 residues. CDR1 is SGHDT and CDR2 is YYEEEE in the germline V gene. Trimming pared 4 bases from V and 3 bases from J, leaving 16 bases between. The CDR3 loop reads CASSGATGPYYGYTF. The CDR3 DNA sequence: TGTGCCAGCAGCGGGGCCACAGGGCCTTACTATGGCTACACCTTC.

The gene calls are TRBV15 and TRBJ2-3; D uncertain. CDR1 is LNHNV, CDR2 YYDKDF, per germline (reference sequence). This CDR3 has 14 amino acids. Trimming stripped 1 base from V and 0 bases from J, with 5 bases between. The CDR3 reads CATSRVRSTDTQYF. The CDR3 bases are TGTGCCACCAGCAGAGTTCGGAGCACAGATACGCAGTATTTT. Together with reference TRBV15 and TRBJ2-3, the CDR3 gives the full variable domain: DAMVIQNPRYQVTQFGKPVTLSCSQTLNHNVMYWYQQKSSQAPKLLFHYYDKDFNNEADTPDNFQSRRPNTSFCFLDIRSPGLGDTAMYLCATSRVRSTDTQYFGPGTRLTVL.

This sequence joins TRBV9 and TRBJ2-2; 8 positions agree with TRBD2. V lost 4 bases, J lost 2 bases, and 7 bases stayed unmatched. This CDR3 is 16 amino acids long. Germline-derived CDR1 and CDR2 are SGDLS and YYNGEE. CDR3 region: CASSPSGGPNTGELFF. CDR3 DNA: TGTGCCAGCAGCCCGAGCGGGGGACCCAACACCGGGGAGCTGTTTTTT.

For the CDR3, the DNA is TGTGCCAGCAGGCCGAGGAACACCGGGGAGCTGTTTTTT. This gives the protein CASRPRNTGELFF. This sequence joins TRBV2 and TRBJ2-2; no firm D call. The CDR3 length is 13 residues. The germline V gene has CDR1 SNHLY and CDR2 FYNNEI. V lost 6 bases to trimming and J lost 1 base, with 6 bases between them.

The chain links TRBV5-1 to TRBJ2-5, with TRBD2 matching over 12 bases. With V trimmed by 4 bases and J by 5 bases, 9 bases remained unmatched. The CDR3 loop spans 16 amino acids. Germline-derived CDR1 and CDR2 are SGHRS and YFSETQ. CDR3 bases: TGCGCCAGCAGCCCAAACCCTAGCGGGGGGGCCGAGACCCAGTACTTC. As protein: CASSPNPSGGAETQYF.

A few counts support this clone. This chain connects TRBV9 to TRBJ2-3; TRBD2 agrees at 12 bases. Looked up from germline, CDR1 is SGDLS and CDR2 is YYNGEE. The CDR3 totals 16 residues. The ends lost 2 bases at V and 4 bases at J; junction bases unmatched: 5. The CDR3 DNA sequence: TGTGCCAGCAGCGTTCGACTAGCGGGGGAGTCAGATACGCAGTATTTT. It is translated as CASSVRLAGESDTQYF.

This chain joins TRBV7-9 and TRBJ1-2; D call uncertain. This CDR3 spans 13 amino acids. From germline, CDR1 is SEHNR and CDR2 FQNEAQ (reference sequence). Trimming removed 5 bases at V and 3 bases at J, with 10 bases between. CDR3 nucleotide sequence: TGTGCCAGCAGCCTAGGACTGTACTATGGCTACACCTTC. Translated: CASSLGLYYGYTF.

The rearrangement joins TRBV27 to TRBJ2-7; TRBD2 agrees at 9 bases. From germline, CDR1 is MNHEY and CDR2 SMNVEV (reference sequence). This CDR3 region has 14 residues. V lost 4 bases, J lost 0 bases, and 1 base stayed unmatched. For the CDR3, the DNA is TGTGCCAGCAGTTGGACTAGCGACTCCTACGAGCAGTACTTC. This sequence encodes CASSWTSDSYEQYF.

V is TRBV29-1 and J is TRBJ2-5, with TRBD1 identical over 9 bases. V lost 7 bases, J lost 5 bases, and 5 bases stayed unmatched. The CDR3 contains 12 residues. CDR1 is SQVTM and CDR2 is ANQGSEA in the germline V gene. CDR3 amino acids: CSGWTGVETQYF. DNA of the CDR3: TGCAGCGGGTGGACAGGGGTCGAGACCCAGTACTTC.

This clone was detected only a few times. This chain uses TRBV5-4 with TRBJ2-7, with 12 bases identical to TRBD2. Germline V lookup: CDR1 SGHNT, CDR2 YYREEE (reference sequence). CDR3 length equals 13 residues. J gave up 7 bases and V 5 bases, and 4 bases lay outside the gene matches. Here the CDR3 DNA reads TGTGCCAGCAGGGACGGGACTAGCGGGGAGCAGTACTTC. It yields the protein CASRDGTSGEQYF. Combining the CDR3 with reference TRBV5-4 and TRBJ2-7 gives the whole variable domain ETGVTQSPTHLIKTRGQQVTLRCSSQSGHNTVSWYQQALGQGPQFIFQYYREEENGRGNFPPRFSGLQFPNYSSELNVNALELDDSALYLCASRDGTSGEQYFGPGTRLTVT.

V gene TRBV19 combines with J gene TRBJ1-1; the D gene is possibly TRBD1 (6 bases). V dropped 6 bases and J dropped 7 bases, with 12 bases sitting between them. Germline V gene lookup returns CDR1 LNHDA and CDR2 SQIVND (reference sequence). This CDR3 spans 12 amino acids. This CDR3 is CASRFGRGEAFF. Here the CDR3 DNA reads TGTGCCAGTAGATTCGGCAGGGGTGAAGCTTTCTTT.

The V and J genes are TRBV14 and TRBJ1-1; D might be TRBD1 (5 bases). Trimming pared 3 bases from V and 1 base from J, leaving 6 bases between. CDR3 length equals 13 residues. Germline CDR1 and CDR2: SGHDN and FVKESK. CDR3 DNA: TGTGCCAGCAGCCAGCAGGGGAACACTGAAGCTTTCTTT. Translating it yields CASSQQGNTEAFF.

The rearrangement links TRBV27 to TRBJ1-6; unclear D gene. The V and J ends lost 4 bases and 6 bases respectively, with 4 bases between them. The CDR3 loop spans 12 amino acids. CDR1 is MNHEY, CDR2 SMNVEV, per germline (reference sequence). The CDR3 DNA reads as TGTGCCAGCAGTTCCCGTAATTCACCCCTCCACTTT. It encodes CASSSRNSPLHF.

This chain uses TRBV2 with TRBJ2-1; the match to TRBD2 covers 7 bases. This CDR3 is 13 amino acids long. Germline V gives CDR1 SNHLY, CDR2 FYNNEI. V lost 8 bases and J lost 8; bases outside the gene matches: 9. CDR3 amino acids: CASGGDEGHEQFF. In nucleotides, the CDR3 is TGTGCCAGCGGGGGGGACGAGGGCCATGAGCAGTTCTTC.

This clone was detected once. J is TRBJ2-6 and V is TRBV9; D perhaps matches TRBD1 (6 bases). This CDR3 is built from 17 residues. The germline CDR1 and CDR2 sequences are SGDLS and YYNGEE. Trimming cost V 4 bases and J 0 bases, with 14 bases left between them. This CDR3 is CASSPQGQISGANVLTF. The DNA for the CDR3 is TGTGCCAGCAGCCCACAGGGACAAATCTCTGGGGCCAACGTCCTGACTTTC.

The rearrangement joins TRBV7-2 to TRBJ2-5, with D unresolved. CDR1 is SGHTA and CDR2 is FQGNSA in the germline V gene. The V and J ends lost 5 bases and 5 bases respectively, with 6 bases between them. The CDR3 consists of 11 residues. This CDR3 reads CASSPRETQYF. In nucleotides, the CDR3 is TGTGCCAGCAGCCCTAGGGAGACCCAGTACTTC.

The CDR3 DNA sequence: TGTGCCAGCAGCCAAGATATCAGCTCTGGGGCCAACGTCCTGACTTTC. This encodes CASSQDISSGANVLTF. The V gene is TRBV7-9, the J gene TRBJ2-6; D not resolved. Germline V CDR1 and CDR2: SEHNR, FQNEAQ (reference sequence). The CDR3 is made up of 16 amino acids. With 5 bases removed from V and 0 bases from J, the gap between germline ends came to 11 bases.

The V call is TRBV27, the J call TRBJ2-5, with 7 bases identical to TRBD2. Germline V CDR1 and CDR2: MNHEY, SMNVEV (reference sequence). This CDR3 is 14 amino acids long. With 3 bases clipped from V and 5 bases from J, the junction kept 6 bases outside the gene matches. For the CDR3, the DNA is TGTGCCAGCAGTTTGATGTGGGGGGGGGAGACCCAGTACTTC. This translates into CASSLMWGGETQYF.

The chain recombines TRBV7-9 with TRBJ1-5; 9 nucleotides line up with TRBD1. Germline assignment: CDR1 SEHNR and CDR2 FQNEAQ (reference sequence). V was clipped by 5 bases and J by 3 bases; unmatched bases: 17. CDR3 size: 19 residues. CDR3 loop: CASSLTGDGQGLYNQPQHF. The DNA for the CDR3 is TGTGCCAGCAGCCTGACGGGAGACGGACAGGGGTTATACAATCAGCCCCAGCATTTT.

The chain is built from TRBV2 and TRBJ1-4; perhaps TRBD1 as D (6 bases). Trimming stripped 3 bases from V and 5 bases from J, with 10 bases between. CDR3 length: 14 amino acids. Looked up from germline, CDR1 is SNHLY and CDR2 is FYNNEI. CDR3 region: CASSEGALNEKLFF. The CDR3 region has the DNA TGTGCCAGCAGTGAGGGGGCGCTGAATGAAAAACTGTTTTTT.

Remarks on this clone: Its ends do not fully match the called genes, so a read error is possible. V usage is TRBV6-1 and J usage is TRBJ1-1; D not certain. The CDR3 is 16 amino acids. CDR1 is MNHNS, CDR2 SASEGT, per germline. Here the CDR3 DNA reads TGTGCCAGCAGTGAAGCGCGCGGTTCACGGAACACTGAAGCTCTCTTT. Protein product: CASSEARGSRNTEALF.

The V gene is TRBV7-9, the J gene TRBJ2-1; TRBD2 might be the D (7 bases). CDR1 is SEHNR and CDR2 is FQNEAQ in the germline V gene (reference sequence). The CDR3 covers 13 residues. Trimming took off 5 bases at V and 7 bases at J, with 12 bases between the two ends. The CDR3: CASSRGGGNEQFF. DNA of the CDR3: TGTGCCAGCAGCCGAGGGGGGGGGAATGAGCAGTTCTTC.

The rearrangement uses TRBV28 and TRBJ2-2, with 15 bases aligning to TRBD2. The CDR3 is made up of 18 amino acids. Per germline, CDR1 MDHEN and CDR2 SYDVKM. V gave up 6 bases and J gave up 0 bases; unmatched junction bases: 5. CDR3 region: CASRPGLAGGPNTGELFF. CDR3 sequence (DNA): TGTGCCAGCAGGCCGGGACTAGCGGGGGGCCCGAACACCGGGGAGCTGTTTTTT.

The V and J genes are TRBV5-5 and TRBJ1-2; tentatively, D is TRBD1 (5 bases). CDR3 length: 15 residues. Germline-derived CDR1 and CDR2 are SGHKS and YYEKEE (reference sequence). V shed 2 bases and J shed 2 bases, with 13 bases lying between them. CDR3 sequence (DNA): TGTGCCAGCAGCTTAGTTTTACGGGGGAACTATGGCTACACCTTC. It translates to CASSLVLRGNYGYTF. The full variable domain, completed using reference TRBV5-5 and TRBJ1-2, is DAGVTQSPTHLIKTRGQQVTLRCSPISGHKSVSWYQQVLGQGPQFIFQYYEKEERGRGNFPDRFSARQFPNYSSELNVNALLLGDSALYLCASSLVLRGNYGYTFGSGTRLTVV.

V usage is TRBV7-6 and J usage is TRBJ2-2; 9 nucleotides agree with TRBD1. With V trimmed by 4 bases and J by 4 bases, 7 bases remained unmatched. CDR3 size: 16 residues. Germline lookup yields CDR1 SGHVS and CDR2 FNYEAQ. The CDR3 loop is CASSSTGGLGTGELFF. The CDR3 region has the DNA TGTGCCAGCAGCTCGACAGGGGGATTGGGCACCGGGGAGCTGTTTTTT. The full variable domain, completed using reference TRBV7-6 and TRBJ2-2, is GAGVSQSPRYKVTKRGQDVALRCDPISGHVSLYWYRQALGQGPEFLTYFNYEAQQDKSGLPNDRFSAERPEGSISTLTIQRTEQRDSAMYRCASSSTGGLGTGELFFGEGSRLTVL.

This clone has a handful of counts. The chain recombines TRBV29-1 with TRBJ2-7; 11 bases match TRBD2. The CDR3 has 14 amino acids. From germline, CDR1 is SQVTM and CDR2 ANQGSEA. The trim removed 4 bases at V and 7 bases at J, leaving 9 bases unmatched. The chain's CDR3 is CSVVLVAGGREQYF. The CDR3 DNA is TGCAGCGTTGTATTGGTAGCGGGGGGGCGTGAGCAGTACTTC.

The CDR3, as DNA: TGTGCCAGCAGTTACTGGGGTGAGGGTGATGAAGCTTTCTTT. It yields the protein CASSYWGEGDEAFF. This sequence joins TRBV6-5 and TRBJ1-1, with unresolved D. Between the trimmed V and J ends, which lost 1 base and 7 bases, there was a span of 13 bases. The length of the CDR3 is 14 residues. CDR1 and CDR2 (germline): MNHEY, SVGAGI.

V is TRBV7-8 and J is TRBJ1-5; 8 bases map to TRBD1. CDR3 size: 16 residues. The V segment lost 4 bases and the J segment 1 base; nucleotides outside the gene matches: 6. Germline values: CDR1 SGHVS, CDR2 FQNEAQ. The CDR3 DNA reads as TGTGCCAGCAGCTCCCGGACAGGGAGGAGCAATCAGCCCCAGCATTTT. Translated, it gives CASSSRTGRSNQPQHF.

The gene calls are TRBV18 and TRBJ2-1; D is undetermined. The CDR3 covers 12 residues. Germline lookup yields CDR1 KGHSH and CDR2 LQKENI. Trimming shortened V by 3 bases and J by 5 bases, and 5 bases separated the two germline ends. Written as DNA, the CDR3 is TGTGCCAGCTCACCCAACAACAATGAGCAGTTCTTC. It is translated as CASSPNNNEQFF. Variable domain in full (rest from reference TRBV18 and TRBJ2-1): NAGVMQNPRHLVRRRGQEARLRCSPMKGHSHVYWYRQLPEEGLKFMVYLQKENIIDESGMPKERFSAEFPKEGPSILRIQQVVRGDSAAYFCASSPNNNEQFFGPGTRLTVL.

This chain connects TRBV11-2 to TRBJ1-6, with 7 bases identical to TRBD1. V shed 4 bases and J 0 bases; nucleotides not matched to a gene: 9. CDR1 SGHAT and CDR2 FQNNGV come from the germline V gene. There are 18 residues in the CDR3. CDR3: CASSSPRRDSSYNSPLHF. The CDR3 DNA reads as TGTGCCAGCAGCTCTCCACGGAGGGACAGCTCCTATAATTCACCCCTCCACTTT.